These 25 T cell receptor beta chains originate from one sample sequenced in a study of blood T cell repertoires in COVID-19. The data were produced by immunoSEQ multiplex PCR, yet TCRdb's version contains in-frame clones alone and is incomplete. The repertoire holds roughly 380,000 clones, with about 89% as singletons. The sample was peripheral blood. These receptors came from a woman aged 40 to 49 with COVID-19, enrolled during active disease.

The genes are TRBV28 and TRBJ1-4; D is perhaps TRBD1 (5 bases). Germline CDR1 reads MDHEN; CDR2 reads SYDVKM. This CDR3 contains 15 residues. V lost 2 bases and J lost 7, with 14 bases in between. The chain's CDR3 is CASSLVGPRGEKLFF. The CDR3 region has the DNA TGTGCCAGCAGTTTAGTGGGGCCGCGGGGTGAAAAACTGTTTTTT.

The chain links TRBV29-1 to TRBJ1-4; TRBD1 might be the D (5 bases). Per the germline V gene, CDR1 is SQVTM and CDR2 is ANQGSEA. Trimming left V 1 base short and J 5 bases short, with 11 bases between. The CDR3 spans 14 residues. The CDR3 reads CSVEGRGGNEKLFF. The CDR3 nucleotides read TGCAGCGTTGAAGGGAGGGGAGGAAATGAAAAACTGTTTTTT.

V usage is TRBV18 and J usage is TRBJ2-3; 11 bases align to TRBD2. CDR1 is KGHSH and CDR2 is LQKENI in the germline V gene. V lost 0 bases to trimming and J lost 4 bases; unmatched junction nucleotides: 6. The CDR3 is 17 amino acids. As DNA, the CDR3 is TGTGCCAGCTCACCACCGTCGCTAGCGGGGGGTGCAGATACGCAGTATTTT. As protein: CASSPPSLAGGADTQYF.

V usage is TRBV6-4 and J usage is TRBJ1-6; D perhaps matches TRBD1 (6 bases). The CDR3 is 15 residues long. The germline CDR1 and CDR2 sequences are MRHNA and SNTAGT. Trimming shortened V by 6 bases and J by 6 bases, and 15 bases separated the two germline ends. The CDR3 here is CASRLEGGSNSPLHF. Written as DNA, the CDR3 is TGTGCCAGCAGACTAGAAGGGGGAAGTAATTCACCCCTCCACTTT.

This clone has only one observation. V is TRBV11-3 and J is TRBJ2-3, with a weak D call TRBD2 (6 bases). CDR3 length: 15 residues. Trimming shortened V by 2 bases and J by 4 bases, and 13 bases separated the two germline ends. Germline V CDR1 and CDR2: SGHNT, YENEEA. The CDR3 DNA reads TGTGCCAGCAGCTTAAGGCGGGGAGCGGCAGATACGCAGTATTTT. Translated, it gives CASSLRRGAADTQYF.

This clone appeared once. The chain employs TRBV28 and TRBJ1-4; tentatively, D is TRBD1 (6 bases). The CDR3 is made up of 18 amino acids. CDR1 is MDHEN, CDR2 SYDVKM, per germline. Trimming took off 6 bases at V and 10 bases at J, with 30 bases between the two ends. The CDR3 sequence: CASRLSGVATQRAGKLFF. The CDR3 region has the DNA TGTGCCAGCAGATTGTCAGGGGTTGCAACGCAACGTGCTGGAAAACTGTTTTTT.

This chain links TRBV14 with TRBJ1-6; tentative D call: TRBD1 (6 bases). The germline V and J ends were trimmed by 0 bases and 12 bases, with 12 bases remaining between them. This CDR3 contains 14 residues. The germline gives CDR1 SGHDN, CDR2 FVKESK. CDR3 region: CASSQDTGYGPLHF. CDR3 in DNA: TGTGCCAGCAGCCAAGATACAGGGTACGGACCCCTCCACTTT. The full variable domain, rest sourced from reference TRBV14 and TRBJ1-6, is EAGVTQFPSHSVIEKGQTVTLRCDPISGHDNLYWYRRVMGKEIKFLLHFVKESKQDESGMPNNRFLAERTGGTYSTLKVQPAELEDSGVYFCASSQDTGYGPLHFGNGTRLTVT.

This chain uses TRBV7-9 with TRBJ1-4; 7 bases are shared with TRBD1. Trimming took 2 bases from V and 4 from J; bases not matched to a gene: 7. The germline gives CDR1 SEHNR, CDR2 FQNEAQ (reference sequence). The CDR3 totals 16 residues. The CDR3 bases are TGTGCCAGCAGCTTAACGGGACAGACTTTTAATGAAAAACTGTTTTTT. This gives the protein CASSLTGQTFNEKLFF.

This sequence joins TRBV5-1 and TRBJ1-2; 9 bases match TRBD1. Looked up from germline, CDR1 is SGHRS and CDR2 is YFSETQ. The CDR3 runs 13 residues. V was clipped by 4 bases and J by 8 bases; unmatched bases: 6. The CDR3 protein is CASSQTGGNGYTF. Here the CDR3 DNA reads TGCGCCAGCAGCCAGACAGGGGGGAACGGCTACACCTTC.

This clone was counted a single time. The chain joins TRBV20-1 to TRBJ2-5; the D gene is possibly TRBD2 (6 bases). The CDR3 sequence is 11 residues long. Germline values: CDR1 DFQATT, CDR2 SNEGSKA (reference sequence). V was pared by 6 bases and J by 5 bases, with 10 bases between. The CDR3 DNA follows: TGCAGTGCCCGTGGGAGGGAGACCCAGTACTTC. Translating gives CSARGRETQYF.

The chain's CDR3 is CASSSQGTGELFF. For the CDR3, the DNA is TGTGCCAGCAGCTCCCAGGGCACCGGGGAGCTGTTTTTT. The chain is built from TRBV7-9 and TRBJ2-2, with TRBD1 as a possible D gene (5 bases). V dropped 4 bases and J dropped 4 bases, with 7 bases sitting between them. The CDR3 contains 13 residues. Germline CDR1 and CDR2: SEHNR and FQNEAQ (reference sequence).

The chain couples TRBV28 to TRBJ2-3, with D perhaps matching TRBD2 (6 bases). The CDR3 contains 17 residues. CDR1 is MDHEN, CDR2 SYDVKM, per germline. Trimming removed 5 bases from V and 3 bases from J, with 21 bases in between. DNA for the CDR3: TGTGCCAGCAGTGGGCCCCGGGGGTTTCGGGGAACAGATACGCAGTATTTT. It is translated as CASSGPRGFRGTDTQYF.

A single count supports this clone. The V and J genes are TRBV12-5 and TRBJ2-5, with 7 bases aligning to TRBD1. J was trimmed by 4 bases and V by 3 bases; bases with no gene match: 8. From germline, CDR1 is LGHNT and CDR2 FRNRAP. CDR3 size: 15 residues. The CDR3 DNA reads as TGTGCTAGTGGTTTAGGTGAGGGGGCGAGAGAGACCCAGTACTTC. Translating gives CASGLGEGARETQYF. Together with reference TRBV12-5 and TRBJ2-5, the CDR3 gives the full variable domain: DARVTQTPRHKVTEMGQEVTMRCQPILGHNTVFWYRQTMMQGLELLAYFRNRAPLDDSGMPKDRFSAEMPDATLATLKIQPSEPRDSAVYFCASGLGEGARETQYFGPGTRLLVL.

The chain employs TRBV4-1 and TRBJ1-3, with a possible D match to TRBD1 (5 bases). The CDR3 loop spans 14 amino acids. The germline CDR1 and CDR2 sequences are MGHRA and YSYEKL. Trimming cost V 3 bases and J 4 bases, with 10 bases left between them. The CDR3 loop reads CASSQPGSGNTIYF. The CDR3 bases are TGCGCCAGCAGCCAGCCAGGGTCGGGAAACACCATATATTTT.

This clone is a singleton in its sample. The V and J genes are TRBV27 and TRBJ2-7; 13 nucleotides line up with TRBD2. The germline CDR1 and CDR2 sequences are MNHEY and SMNVEV (reference sequence). The junction had 6 bases not matched to a gene; V was cut back by 5 bases and J by 2 bases. The CDR3 consists of 16 residues. CDR3 DNA: TGTGCCAGCAGTCGGGCGGGACTAGCGGGAACCTACGAGCAGTACTTC. This translates into CASSRAGLAGTYEQYF.

This chain links TRBV7-2 with TRBJ2-5; 7 nucleotides agree with TRBD2. The J segment lost 0 bases and the V segment lost 1 base, leaving 5 bases of the junction unmatched. Per germline, CDR1 SGHTA and CDR2 FQGNSA. The CDR3 runs 16 residues. Written as DNA, the CDR3 is TGTGCCAGCAGCTTAGAGCGGGATTGGTACCAAGAGACCCAGTACTTC. As protein: CASSLERDWYQETQYF.

This chain connects TRBV19 to TRBJ1-3; D ambiguous. The CDR3 length is 14 residues. Germline V gives CDR1 LNHDA, CDR2 SQIVND (reference sequence). Trimming stripped 6 bases from V and 2 bases from J, with 11 bases between. The DNA for the CDR3 is TGTGCCAGTAGCATGACGGGAGCTGGAAACACCATATATTTT. This codes for CASSMTGAGNTIYF.

Only a few counts were recorded for this clone. The genes are TRBV19 and TRBJ1-5; D uncertain. Germline V gives CDR1 LNHDA, CDR2 SQIVND (reference sequence). The CDR3 is 19 residues long. V lost 2 bases, J lost 1 base, and 21 bases lay in between. The CDR3 region is CASSIKEGGSKISNQPQHF. The CDR3, as DNA: TGTGCCAGTAGTATAAAGGAGGGAGGCAGCAAAATCAGCAATCAGCCCCAGCATTTT.

This chain connects TRBV5-1 to TRBJ1-6, with 9 bases fitting TRBD1. CDR3 size: 16 residues. Looked up from germline, CDR1 is SGHRS and CDR2 is YFSETQ. Unmatched junction bases numbered 9, after V lost 4 bases and J lost 7 bases. This chain's CDR3 is CASSPVGTGWNSPLHF. As DNA, the CDR3 is TGCGCCAGCAGCCCGGTAGGGACAGGGTGGAATTCACCCCTCCACTTT.

CDR3: CASSHDQGGSEKLFF. The CDR3 DNA reads TGCGCCAGCAGCCATGACCAGGGTGGAAGTGAAAAACTGTTTTTT. V and J are TRBV4-3 and TRBJ1-4, with a weak D call TRBD1 (5 bases). The V gene lost 3 bases and the J gene lost 7 bases, with 15 bases spanning the gap. This CDR3 has 15 residues. The germline V gene encodes CDR1 LGHNA and CDR2 YSLEER.

This clone is a singleton in its sample. The V gene is TRBV10-3, the J gene TRBJ1-1; 9 bases agree with TRBD1. The germline CDR1 and CDR2 sequences are ENHRY and SYGVKD. CDR3 length: 15 residues. With V trimmed by 10 bases and J by 3 bases, 12 bases remained unmatched. The CDR3 is CATVKGQGKDTEAFF. The CDR3 DNA reads TGTGCCACCGTAAAGGGACAGGGCAAGGACACTGAAGCTTTCTTT.

The CDR3 nucleotides read TGTGCCAGCAGTGATATTCCGGGACAGGGTCAGTCCGGGGAGCTGTTTTTT. Its protein product is CASSDIPGQGQSGELFF. J is TRBJ2-2 and V is TRBV25-1; 9 nucleotides line up with TRBD1. The CDR3 runs to 17 residues. Unmatched junction bases numbered 11, after V lost 3 bases and J lost 6 bases. Germline V CDR1 and CDR2: MGHDK, SYGVNS.

This clone was recorded only once. The rearrangement joins TRBV9 to TRBJ1-3; the D is unclear. V was trimmed by 0 bases and J by 0 bases, leaving 13 bases between them. The CDR3 sequence is 17 residues long. Germline V gene lookup returns CDR1 SGDLS and CDR2 YYNGEE. The CDR3 coding sequence is TGTGCCAGCAGCGTAGGATCGGGAAGTCCCTCTGGAAACACCATATATTTT. This sequence encodes CASSVGSGSPSGNTIYF.

The CDR3 DNA reads TGCGCCAGCAGCTTGGGAGTCTCTCTACTGGATGAAAAACTGTTTTTT. It encodes CASSLGVSLLDEKLFF. V usage is TRBV5-1 and J usage is TRBJ1-4; D is undetermined. CDR3 length equals 16 residues. V lost 0 bases, J lost 6 bases, and 15 bases lay in between. Germline V CDR1 and CDR2: SGHRS, YFSETQ.

In DNA form, the CDR3 reads TGTGCCAGCAGTAGACAGGGCCTATATGGCTACACCTTC. The encoded protein is CASSRQGLYGYTF. This chain links TRBV28 with TRBJ1-2; 7 bases fit TRBD1. In germline, CDR1 is MDHEN, CDR2 SYDVKM. This CDR3 contains 13 residues. Trimming took 5 bases from V and 5 from J; bases not matched to a gene: 5.